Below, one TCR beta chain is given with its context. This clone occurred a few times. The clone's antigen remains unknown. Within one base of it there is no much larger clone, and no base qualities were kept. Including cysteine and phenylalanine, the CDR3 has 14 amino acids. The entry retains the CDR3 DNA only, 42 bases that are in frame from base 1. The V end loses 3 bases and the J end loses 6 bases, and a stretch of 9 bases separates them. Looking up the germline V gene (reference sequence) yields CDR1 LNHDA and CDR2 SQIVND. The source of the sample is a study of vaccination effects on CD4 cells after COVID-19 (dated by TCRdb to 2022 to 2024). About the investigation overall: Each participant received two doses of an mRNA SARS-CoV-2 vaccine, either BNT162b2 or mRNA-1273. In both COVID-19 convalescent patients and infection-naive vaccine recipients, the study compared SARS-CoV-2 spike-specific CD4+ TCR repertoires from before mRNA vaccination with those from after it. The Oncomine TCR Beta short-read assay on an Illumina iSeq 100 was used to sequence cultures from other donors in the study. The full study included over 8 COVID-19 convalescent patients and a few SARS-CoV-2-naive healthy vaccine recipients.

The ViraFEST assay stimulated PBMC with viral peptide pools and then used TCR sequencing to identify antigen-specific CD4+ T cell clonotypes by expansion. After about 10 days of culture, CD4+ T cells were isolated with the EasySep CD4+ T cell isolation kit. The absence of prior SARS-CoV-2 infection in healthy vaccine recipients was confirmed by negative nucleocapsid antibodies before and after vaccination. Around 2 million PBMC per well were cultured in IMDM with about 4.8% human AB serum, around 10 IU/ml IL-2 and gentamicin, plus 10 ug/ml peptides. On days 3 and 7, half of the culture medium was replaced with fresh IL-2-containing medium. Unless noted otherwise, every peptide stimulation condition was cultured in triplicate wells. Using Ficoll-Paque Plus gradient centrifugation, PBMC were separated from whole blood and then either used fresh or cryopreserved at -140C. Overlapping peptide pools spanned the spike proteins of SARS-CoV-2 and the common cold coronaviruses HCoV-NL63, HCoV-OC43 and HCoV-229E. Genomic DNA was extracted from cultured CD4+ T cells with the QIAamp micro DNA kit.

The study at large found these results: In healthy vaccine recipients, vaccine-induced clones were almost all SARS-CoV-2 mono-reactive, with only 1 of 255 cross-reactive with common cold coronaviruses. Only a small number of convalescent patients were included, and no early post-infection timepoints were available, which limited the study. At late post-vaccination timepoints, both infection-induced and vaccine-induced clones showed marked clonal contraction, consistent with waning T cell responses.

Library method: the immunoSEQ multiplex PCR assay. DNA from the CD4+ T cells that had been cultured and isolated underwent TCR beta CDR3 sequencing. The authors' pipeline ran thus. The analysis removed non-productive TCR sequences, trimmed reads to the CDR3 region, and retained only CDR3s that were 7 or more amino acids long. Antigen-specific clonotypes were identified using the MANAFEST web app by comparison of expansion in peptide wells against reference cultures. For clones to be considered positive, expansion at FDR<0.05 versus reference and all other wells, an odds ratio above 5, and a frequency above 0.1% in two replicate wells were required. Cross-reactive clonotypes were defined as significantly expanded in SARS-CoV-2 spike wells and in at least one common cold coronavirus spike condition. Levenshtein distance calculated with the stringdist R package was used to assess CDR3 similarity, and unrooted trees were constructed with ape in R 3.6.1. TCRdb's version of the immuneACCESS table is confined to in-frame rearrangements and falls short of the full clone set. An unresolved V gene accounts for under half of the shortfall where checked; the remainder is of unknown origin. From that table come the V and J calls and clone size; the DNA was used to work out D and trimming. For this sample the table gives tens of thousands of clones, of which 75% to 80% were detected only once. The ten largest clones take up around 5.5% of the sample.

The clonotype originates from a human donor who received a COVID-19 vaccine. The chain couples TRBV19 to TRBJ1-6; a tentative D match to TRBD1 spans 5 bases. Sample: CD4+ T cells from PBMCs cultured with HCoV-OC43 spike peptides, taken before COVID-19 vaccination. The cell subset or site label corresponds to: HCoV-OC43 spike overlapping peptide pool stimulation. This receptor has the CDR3 CASSMVGRNSPLHF. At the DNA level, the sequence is TGTGCCAGTAGTATGGTGGGGCGTAATTCACCCCTCCACTTT. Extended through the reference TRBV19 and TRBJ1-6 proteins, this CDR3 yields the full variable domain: DGGITQSPKYLFRKEGQNVTLSCEQNLNHDAMYWYRQDPGQGLRLIYYSQIVNDFQKGDIAEGYSVSREKKESFPLTVTSAQKNPTAFYLCASSMVGRNSPLHFGNGTRLTVT.